A selection of T cell receptor beta chains follows, all from one sample in a study of identical twins. TCRdb reanalysed the 5' RACE reads using MiXCR and keeps one entry per CDR3 protein. The sample includes some 230,000 distinct CDR3 sequences, approximately 5.9% seen only once; the top ten take about 14%. The same data also contributed to another study, on T cells expressing NK-cell markers.

The sequenced material came from CD8+ T cells sorted from blood. These receptors originate from a woman between 18 and 29 years old in good health. The CDR3 runs from the conserved cysteine through the conserved F or W. Each record gives: D gene, V gene, J gene, clone size, CDR3 protein, CDR3 DNA. A D gene is named only where the DNA matches it firmly. The size entry is marked missing in some rows and otherwise reads once, few, many or a size class.

.,TRBV7-8,TRBJ1-5,few,CASSLEGPSNQPQHF,TGTGCCAGCAGCTTAGAGGGACCAAGCAATCAGCCCCAGCATTTT
.,TRBV27,TRBJ1-6,.,CASSLAPGSPLHF,TGTGCCAGCAGTTTGGCTCCGGGGTCACCCCTCCACTTT
TRBD1,TRBV15,TRBJ2-7,many,CATSRGPAGQDYEQYF,TGTGCCACCAGCAGAGGCCCGGCGGGACAGGACTACGAGCAGTACTTC
.,TRBV29-1,TRBJ2-3,.,CSVPSRGWTDTQYF,TGCAGCGTTCCTAGTAGGGGGTGGACAGATACGCAGTATTTT
.,TRBV20-1,TRBJ2-7,.,CSARSPHDRSYEQYF,TGCAGTGCTAGATCCCCTCACGACAGGTCCTACGAGCAGTACTTC
TRBD2,TRBV9,TRBJ2-1,few,CASSAPSGADPHEQFF,TGTGCCAGCAGCGCTCCGAGCGGGGCCGATCCCCATGAGCAGTTCTTC
.,TRBV7-2,TRBJ2-3,many,CASRSMITQYF,TGTGCCAGCAGATCAATGATTACGCAGTATTTT
.,TRBV27,TRBJ1-2,.,CASSFGKGYTF,TGTGCCAGCAGTTTTGGGAAGGGCTACACCTTC
.,TRBV7-9,TRBJ1-1,many,CASSFFSGGNTEAFF,TGTGCCAGCAGCTTTTTTTCGGGGGGGAACACTGAAGCTTTCTTT
TRBD1,TRBV9,TRBJ2-7,few,CASSVDRGPNYEQYF,TGTGCCAGCAGCGTGGACAGGGGGCCCAACTACGAGCAGTACTTC
.,TRBV5-6,TRBJ1-1,many,CASSNGNTEAFF,TGTGCCAGCAGTAACGGGAACACTGAAGCTTTCTTT
TRBD1,TRBV7-9,TRBJ2-7,.,CASSLGTGIGNEQYF,TGTGCCAGCAGCTTGGGGACAGGGATAGGGAACGAGCAGTACTTC
TRBD2,TRBV12-3/TRBV12-4,TRBJ2-7,.,CASSPIAGRDEQYF,TGTGCCAGCAGCCCTATAGCGGGACGGGACGAGCAGTACTTC